Below, 17 T cell receptor beta chains from the same sample are listed, as sequenced in a study of blood T cell repertoires in COVID-19. Using immunoSEQ multiplex PCR, the repertoire was profiled, and TCRdb retains in-frame clones only, with some absent. Among about 52,000 clones listed, more than 75% were seen once. Sequenced material: peripheral blood. The receptors were sampled from a human donor with active COVID-19. The donor label of this sample is uncertain.

V gene TRBV3-1 (or the pseudogene TRBV3-2) combines with J gene TRBJ2-7; no firm D call. This CDR3 spans 14 amino acids. The V and J ends lost 8 bases and 0 bases respectively, with 14 bases between them. CDR1 and CDR2 from the germline V gene are LGHDT and YNNKEL (reference sequence). The CDR3 region is CASRSSTSSYEQYF. CDR3 DNA sequence: TGTGCCAGCCGATCAAGCACGAGCTCCTACGAGCAGTACTTC.

The J gene is TRBJ1-2, the V gene TRBV6-6; D is perhaps TRBD1 (5 bases). The CDR3 spans 17 residues. V gave up 5 bases and J gave up 4 bases, with 23 bases separating them. In germline, CDR1 is MNHNY, CDR2 SVGAGI (reference sequence). Here the CDR3 reads CASSLTPERQGVYGYTF. The CDR3 DNA sequence: TGTGCCAGCAGTCTGACTCCTGAGAGGCAGGGCGTCTATGGCTACACCTTC.

This rearrangement joins TRBV7-2 to TRBJ1-3; a weak D match, TRBD1 (5 bases). V lost 4 bases and J lost 1, with 11 bases in between. The CDR3 runs 15 residues. The germline gives CDR1 SGHTA, CDR2 FQGNSA. The CDR3 nucleotides are TGTGCCAGCAGCTCCTCAGGGTTATCTGGAAACACCATATATTTT. Translating it yields CASSSSGLSGNTIYF.

The V gene is TRBV5-1, the J gene TRBJ2-4, with TRBD1 identical over 7 bases. CDR3 length equals 14 residues. The germline V gene encodes CDR1 SGHRS and CDR2 YFSETQ. V lost 0 bases, J lost 8 bases, and 5 bases stayed unmatched. DNA of the CDR3: TGCGCCAGCAGCTTGGATGACAGGGTGGACATTCAGTACTTC. Translated: CASSLDDRVDIQYF.

This rearrangement joins TRBV5-1 to TRBJ1-4; no clear D gene. The CDR3 is 16 amino acids. Trimming cost V 0 bases and J 6 bases, with 15 bases left between them. Germline-derived CDR1 and CDR2 are SGHRS and YFSETQ. In nucleotides, the CDR3 is TGCGCCAGCAGCTTGGATTTCGGGGTTAGTTATGAAAAACTGTTTTTT. Its translation: CASSLDFGVSYEKLFF.

The rearrangement joins TRBV18 to TRBJ1-6; weak D call: TRBD1 (6 bases). Trimming shortened V by 3 bases and J by 8 bases, and 20 bases separated the two germline ends. This CDR3 region has 17 residues. Germline CDR1 KGHSH, CDR2 LQKENI. The CDR3 DNA sequence: TGTGCCAGCTCACCTGGGACACCGCTCTATTATGATTCACCCCTCCACTTT. Translation gives CASSPGTPLYYDSPLHF.

The gene calls are TRBV15 and TRBJ2-7; 7 bases are a match to TRBD2. J lost 0 bases, V lost 0 bases, and 8 bases had no gene match. The germline gives CDR1 LNHNV, CDR2 YYDKDF (reference sequence). This CDR3 contains 17 residues. CDR3 coding DNA: TGTGCCACCAGCAGAGAAAGAATGGGCGGGAGCTCCTACGAGCAGTACTTC. This codes for CATSRERMGGSSYEQYF.

The chain employs TRBV10-3 and TRBJ1-1; TRBD1 is a possible D gene (5 bases). CDR3 length: 14 amino acids. Trimming stripped 4 bases from V and 3 bases from J, with 12 bases between. The V gene's germline CDR1 is ENHRY and CDR2 SYGVKD. CDR3 nucleotide sequence: TGTGCCATCAGTGGGACTCGGGACTACACTGAAGCTTTCTTT. Encoded protein: CAISGTRDYTEAFF.

The chain couples TRBV19 to TRBJ2-3; 10 bases agree with TRBD1. Trimming at V came to 4 bases and at J to 1 base, leaving 5 bases not matched to a gene. Germline V gene lookup returns CDR1 LNHDA and CDR2 SQIVND (reference sequence). CDR3 length equals 16 residues. The CDR3 nucleotides read TGTGCCAGTAGTAAAGACGGGACAGGGGGCACAGATACGCAGTATTTT. This gives the protein CASSKDGTGGTDTQYF.

The J gene is TRBJ2-6, the V gene TRBV6-2 or TRBV6-3; D is undetermined. The germline V and J ends were trimmed by 2 bases and 4 bases, with 18 bases remaining between them. Germline CDR1 is MNHEY and CDR2 is SVGEGT. The CDR3 contains 18 residues. The CDR3 DNA reads TGTGCCAGCAGTTACGGTCCATTATCTAAACTGGGGGCCAACGTCCTGACTTTC. This gives the protein CASSYGPLSKLGANVLTF.

This clone appeared once. The chain links TRBV9 to TRBJ2-3; 7 bases agree with TRBD2. The CDR3 consists of 15 residues. The V gene's germline CDR1 is SGDLS and CDR2 YYNGEE. J lost 1 base, V lost 4 bases, and 6 bases had no gene match. The CDR3 DNA is TGTGCCAGCAGCCTATGGACTAGTGGCACAGATACGCAGTATTTT. Amino acid sequence: CASSLWTSGTDTQYF.

The sample holds one count of this clone. V is TRBV5-1 and J is TRBJ2-1, with D maybe TRBD2 (7 bases). The CDR3 has 15 amino acids. The germline V gene has CDR1 SGHRS and CDR2 YFSETQ. Trimming pared 4 bases from V and 8 bases from J, leaving 19 bases between. The chain's CDR3 is CASSVSGGPIDEQFF. DNA of the CDR3: TGCGCCAGCAGCGTTTCGGGGGGCCCCATAGATGAGCAGTTCTTC.

The V call is TRBV19, the J call TRBJ2-5; 8 nucleotides align to TRBD2. The CDR3 extends over 12 amino acids. The germline gives CDR1 LNHDA, CDR2 SQIVND (reference sequence). Here the CDR3 DNA reads TGTGCGGGGCGGGGGGAACAAGAGACCCAGTACTTC. Its protein is CAGRGEQETQYF.

The gene calls are TRBV9 and TRBJ2-3; D remains unclear. This CDR3 is built from 14 residues. V was clipped by 0 bases and J by 3 bases, with 8 bases between them. Looked up from germline, CDR1 is SGDLS and CDR2 is YYNGEE. The CDR3 sequence is CASSVGVRTDTQYF. CDR3 bases: TGTGCCAGCAGCGTAGGTGTCAGGACAGATACGCAGTATTTT.

The V and J genes are TRBV7-2 and TRBJ2-5; no firm D call. This CDR3 region has 12 residues. Germline lookup yields CDR1 SGHTA and CDR2 FQGNSA. V was pared by 5 bases and J by 5 bases, with 9 bases between. The CDR3 loop is CASSLPFETQYF. For the CDR3, the DNA is TGTGCCAGCAGCCTCCCCTTTGAGACCCAGTACTTC.

The chain combines TRBV7-2 with TRBJ2-3; D is unresolved. The germline gives CDR1 SGHTA, CDR2 FQGNSA. This CDR3 is built from 15 residues. With 3 bases removed from V and 0 bases from J, the gap between germline ends came to 10 bases. The CDR3 is CASSFFELSTDTQYF. For the CDR3, the DNA is TGTGCCAGCAGCTTTTTTGAGCTGAGCACAGATACGCAGTATTTT.

The V call is TRBV7-9, the J call TRBJ1-1, with D possibly matching TRBD1 (5 bases). CDR1 is SEHNR and CDR2 is FQNEAQ in the germline V gene (reference sequence). Trimming took 4 bases from V and 1 from J, leaving 13 bases between them. The length of the CDR3 is 15 residues. In nucleotides, the CDR3 is TGTGCCAGCAGCTCGTGGGGGAGGGAGAACACTGAAGCTTTCTTT. Protein product: CASSSWGRENTEAFF.